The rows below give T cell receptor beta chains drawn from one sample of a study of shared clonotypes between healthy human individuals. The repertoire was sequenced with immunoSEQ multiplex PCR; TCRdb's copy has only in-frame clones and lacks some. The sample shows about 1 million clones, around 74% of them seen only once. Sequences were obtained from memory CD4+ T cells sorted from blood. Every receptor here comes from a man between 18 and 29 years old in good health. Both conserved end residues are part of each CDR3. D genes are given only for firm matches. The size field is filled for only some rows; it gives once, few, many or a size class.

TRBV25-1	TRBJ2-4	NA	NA	CASSVGGGVAKNIQYF	TGTGCCAGCAGTGTGGGGGGTGGGGTAGCCAAAAACATTCAGTACTTC
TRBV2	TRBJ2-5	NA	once	CASNELPTETQYF	TGTGCCAGCAACGAGCTCCCCACAGAGACCCAGTACTTC
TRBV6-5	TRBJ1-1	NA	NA	CASSAYMNTEAFF	TGTGCCAGCAGCGCATACATGAACACTGAAGCTTTCTTT
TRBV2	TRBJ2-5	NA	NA	CASSEEGPQYF	TGTGCCAGCAGTGAAGAAGGGCCCCAGTACTTC
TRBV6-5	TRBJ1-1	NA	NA	CASSYSMGGRDTEAFF	TGTGCCAGCAGTTACTCGATGGGGGGGCGGGACACTGAAGCTTTCTTT
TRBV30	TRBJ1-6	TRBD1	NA	CAWSVGTDNSPLHF	TGTGCCTGGAGTGTAGGGACAGATAATTCACCCCTCCACTTT
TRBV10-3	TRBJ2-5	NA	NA	CAISDVETQYF	TGTGCCATCAGTGATGTAGAGACCCAGTACTTC
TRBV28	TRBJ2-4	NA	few	CASSPSLATKNIQYF	TGTGCCAGCAGTCCCTCCCTAGCCACCAAAAACATTCAGTACTTC
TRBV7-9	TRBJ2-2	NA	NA	CASSKYRDSKTGELFF	TGTGCCAGCAGCAAGTACCGGGACTCCAAAACCGGGGAGCTGTTTTTT
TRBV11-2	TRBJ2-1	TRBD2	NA	CASSFLAGGSSYNEQFF	TGTGCCAGCAGCTTCTTAGCGGGAGGGAGCTCCTACAATGAGCAGTTCTTC
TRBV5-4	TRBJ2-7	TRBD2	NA	CASSVNSGRSDEQYF	TGTGCCAGCAGCGTCAACAGCGGGAGGAGCGACGAGCAGTACTTC
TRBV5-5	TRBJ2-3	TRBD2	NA	CASSLAGTTITDTQYF	TGTGCCAGCAGCTTGGCCGGGACTACAATCACAGATACGCAGTATTTT
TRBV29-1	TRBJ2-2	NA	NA	CSVPTGNTGELFF	TGCAGCGTTCCAACGGGGAACACCGGGGAGCTGTTTTTT
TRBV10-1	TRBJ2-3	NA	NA	CASSARSQDTQYF	TGCGCCAGCAGCGCTAGGAGCCAGGATACGCAGTATTTT
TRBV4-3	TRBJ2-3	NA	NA	CASSQDLSVGWVDTDTQYF	TGCGCCAGCAGCCAAGATCTATCTGTGGGATGGGTGGACACAGATACGCAGTATTTT
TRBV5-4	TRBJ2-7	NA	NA	CASNSGLTPDEQYF	TGTGCCAGCAACTCCGGACTCACTCCGGACGAGCAGTACTTC
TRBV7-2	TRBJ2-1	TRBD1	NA	CASSLGQGGFNEQFF	TGTGCCAGCAGCCTGGGACAGGGGGGGTTCAATGAGCAGTTCTTC
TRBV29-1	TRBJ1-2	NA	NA	CSVGGGLHYGYTF	TGCAGCGTTGGGGGGGGCCTCCACTATGGCTACACCTTC
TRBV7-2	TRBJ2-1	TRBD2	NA	CASSLSAGLAVNEQFF	TGTGCCAGCAGCCTCAGTGCGGGACTAGCGGTTAATGAGCAGTTCTTC
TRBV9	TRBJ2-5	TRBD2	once	CASSEREGRLRETQYF	TGTGCCAGCAGCGAGAGGGAGGGCCGGTTAAGAGAGACCCAGTACTTC
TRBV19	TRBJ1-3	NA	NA	CASSGKRQLAGNTIYF	TGTGCCAGTAGTGGGAAGCGACAGCTGGCTGGAAACACCATATATTTT
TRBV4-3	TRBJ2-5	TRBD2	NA	CASSQGSLAKETQYF	TGCGCCAGCAGCCAAGGGTCACTAGCGAAAGAGACCCAGTACTTC
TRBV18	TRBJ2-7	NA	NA	CASSPRVDEQYF	TGTGCCAGCTCACCCCGGGTCGACGAGCAGTACTTC
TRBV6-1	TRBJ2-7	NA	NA	CASSERAGRYEQYF	TGTGCCAGCAGTGAAAGGGCGGGGCGATACGAGCAGTACTTC
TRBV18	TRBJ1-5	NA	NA	CASSLGAGTGNQPQHF	TGTGCCAGCTCACTTGGGGCTGGGACCGGCAATCAGCCCCAGCATTTT
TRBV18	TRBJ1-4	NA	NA	CASSRSGGGEKLFF	TGTGCCAGCTCACGGTCAGGAGGGGGAGAAAAACTGTTTTTT
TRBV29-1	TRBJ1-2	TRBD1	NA	CSVEGTGKSIGYTF	TGCAGCGTTGAAGGGACAGGGAAGAGTATTGGCTACACCTTC
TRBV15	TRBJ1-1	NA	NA	CATSRSPQGNTEAFF	TGTGCCACCAGCAGAAGTCCTCAGGGAAACACTGAAGCTTTCTTT
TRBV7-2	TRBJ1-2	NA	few	CASSLMMGQIYGYTF	TGTGCCAGCAGCCTTATGATGGGACAAATCTATGGCTACACCTTC
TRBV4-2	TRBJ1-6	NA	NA	CASSQDLEDSPLHF	TGTGCCAGCAGCCAAGATCTAGAGGATTCACCCCTCCACTTT
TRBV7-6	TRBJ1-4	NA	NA	CASTVTHGVEKLFF	TGTGCCAGCACCGTAACTCATGGGGTTGAAAAACTGTTTTTT
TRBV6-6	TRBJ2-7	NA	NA	CASRWGVLEGREQYF	TGTGCCAGCAGATGGGGCGTACTAGAGGGGCGCGAGCAGTACTTC
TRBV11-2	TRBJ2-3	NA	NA	CASSFIPTDTQYF	TGTGCCAGCAGCTTTATTCCCACAGATACGCAGTATTTT
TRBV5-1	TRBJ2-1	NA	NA	CASSYGGAHNEQFF	TGCGCCAGCAGCTATGGGGGCGCCCACAATGAGCAGTTCTTC
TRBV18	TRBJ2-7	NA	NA	CASSSPTIDEQYF	TGTGCCAGCTCATCTCCCACTATTGACGAGCAGTACTTC
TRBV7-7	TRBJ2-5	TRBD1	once	CASSLGQKETQYF	TGTGCTAGCAGCTTGGGACAGAAAGAGACCCAGTACTTC
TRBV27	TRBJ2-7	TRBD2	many	CASSQGGLVPYEQYF	TGTGCCAGCAGCCAAGGGGGACTAGTTCCCTACGAGCAGTACTTC
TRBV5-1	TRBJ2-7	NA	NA	CASSLDSFSYEQYF	TGCGCCAGCAGCTTGGACTCATTTTCCTACGAGCAGTACTTC
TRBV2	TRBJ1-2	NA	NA	CASRTGDYYGYTF	TGTGCCAGCAGAACAGGAGACTACTATGGCTACACCTTC
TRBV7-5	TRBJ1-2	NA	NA	CARSLGLGQGDYGYTF	TGTGCCAGAAGCTTAGGTCTGGGACAGGGTGACTATGGCTACACCTTC
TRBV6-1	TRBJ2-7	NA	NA	CASSRGSEQYF	TGTGCCAGCAGCCGGGGAAGCGAGCAGTACTTC
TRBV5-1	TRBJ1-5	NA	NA	CASSLEGPNQPQHF	TGCGCCAGCAGCTTAGAAGGGCCCAATCAGCCCCAGCATTTT
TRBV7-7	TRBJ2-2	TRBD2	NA	CASSFGTSGRADTGELFF	TGTGCTAGCAGCTTTGGGACTAGCGGGAGGGCCGACACCGGGGAGCTGTTTTTT
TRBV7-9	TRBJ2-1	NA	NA	CASGGGRNSYNEQFF	TGTGCCAGTGGGGGCGGGAGAAATTCCTACAATGAGCAGTTCTTC
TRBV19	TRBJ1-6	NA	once	CASRDILNSPLHF	TGTGCCAGTAGGGACATTCTTAATTCACCCCTCCACTTT
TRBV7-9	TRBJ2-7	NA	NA	CASSLAPQRDEQYF	TGTGCCAGCAGCTTAGCCCCACAGAGGGACGAGCAGTACTTC
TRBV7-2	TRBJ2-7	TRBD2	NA	CASSPSGGYEQYF	TGTGCCAGCAGCCCCTCGGGAGGCTACGAGCAGTACTTC
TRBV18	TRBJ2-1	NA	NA	CASSPNPAGFTYNEQFF	TGTGCCAGCTCACCTAACCCCGCAGGGTTCACCTACAATGAGCAGTTCTTC
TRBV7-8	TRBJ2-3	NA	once	CASSLAAPVAGVAQYF	TGTGCCAGCAGCTTAGCGGCACCCGTCGCTGGAGTGGCGCAGTATTTT